The 11 T cell receptor beta chains below come from one sample, sequenced in a study of shared clonotypes between healthy human individuals (dated by TCRdb to the early 2020s). The library was made by the immunoSEQ multiplex PCR assay. The source is immuneACCESS, and TCRdb retained only in-frame sequences with V and J called. Part of the clones is not carried over; for the studies checked, unresolved V genes explain less than half of this, and the remainder is unexplained. Counted in this sample were millions of clones; around nine tenths of them appeared once. Together, the top ten hold about 0.13% of the sample. Sequenced sample: naive CD4+ T cells sorted from blood. The cell subset or site label of this sample denotes: CD45RA+ positively selected. The receptors originated from a man in his late teens or twenties in good health.

This clone was counted only a few times. The J gene is TRBJ1-6, the V gene TRBV2; TRBD1 matches at 11 bases. CDR1 and CDR2 (germline): SNHLY, FYNNEI. There are 15 residues in the CDR3. V lost 4 bases to trimming and J lost 10 bases; unmatched junction nucleotides: 6. Written as DNA, the CDR3 is TGTGCCAGCAGTGTGGGACAGGGGGTGGGATCACCCCTCCACTTT. Residues: CASSVGQGVGSPLHF.

The chain uses TRBV25-1 and TRBJ1-2, with D uncertain. Germline V gene lookup returns CDR1 MGHDK and CDR2 SYGVNS. V was shortened by 7 bases and J by 7 bases, with 10 bases between the two germline ends. The CDR3 loop spans 11 amino acids. DNA for the CDR3: TGTGCCAGCAACGGGGTTGCTGGCTACACCTTC. Translation: CASNGVAGYTF.

The gene calls are TRBV7-9 and TRBJ1-1; TRBD1 matches 7 bases. Per germline, CDR1 SEHNR and CDR2 FQNEAQ (reference sequence). The CDR3 runs 16 residues. With V trimmed by 8 bases and J by 4 bases, 16 bases remained unmatched. This chain's CDR3 is CASFEGRGARITEAFF. CDR3 DNA sequence: TGTGCCAGCTTCGAGGGCAGGGGGGCTCGAATCACTGAAGCTTTCTTT.

The V and J genes are TRBV18 and TRBJ2-7, with 9 bases fitting TRBD2. V shed 5 bases and J 2 bases; nucleotides not matched to a gene: 7. Germline V gene data show CDR1 as KGHSH and CDR2 as LQKENI. The CDR3 extends over 15 amino acids. CDR3 in amino acids: CASSGLAGSAYEQYF. The CDR3 DNA reads TGTGCCAGCTCAGGGCTAGCGGGATCAGCCTACGAGCAGTACTTC. Full variable domain (outside the CDR3, taken from reference TRBV18 and TRBJ2-7): NAGVMQNPRHLVRRRGQEARLRCSPMKGHSHVYWYRQLPEEGLKFMVYLQKENIIDESGMPKERFSAEFPKEGPSILRIQQVVRGDSAAYFCASSGLAGSAYEQYFGPGTRLTVT.

This sequence joins TRBV19 and TRBJ2-5; tentative D call: TRBD1 (7 bases). In germline, CDR1 is LNHDA, CDR2 SQIVND (reference sequence). The CDR3 runs to 18 residues. Trimming took 5 bases from V and 2 from J, leaving 24 bases between them. DNA of the CDR3: TGTGCCAGTAGTTTTTCGTTATGGGGCAGGGGGGATCAAGAGACCCAGTACTTC. Amino acids: CASSFSLWGRGDQETQYF.

Worth noting for this clone: The sample contains more than one DNA sequence encoding this CDR3. The chain joins TRBV6-1 to TRBJ2-1; TRBD1 matches at 7 bases. In germline, CDR1 is MNHNS, CDR2 SASEGT. The CDR3 is 15 residues long. With 2 bases clipped from V and 4 bases from J, the junction kept 5 bases outside the gene matches. The CDR3 DNA sequence: TGTGCCAGCAGTGAACAGGGGGTAGTTTACAATGAGCAGTTCTTC. Its translation is CASSEQGVVYNEQFF.

This chain links TRBV28 with TRBJ1-5, with D possibly TRBD1 on 5 matching bases. The CDR3 covers 15 residues. Germline assignment: CDR1 MDHEN and CDR2 SYDVKM. Trimming took off 7 bases at V and 2 bases at J, with 15 bases between the two ends. CDR3 region: CASKDSRLGNQPQHF. CDR3 nucleotide sequence: TGTGCCAGCAAAGACAGTCGTTTGGGCAATCAGCCCCAGCATTTT.

CDR3 nucleotides: TGTGCCAGCAGTTTGGGAGGGAAATCCTACGAGCAGTACTTC. Amino acid sequence: CASSLGGKSYEQYF. The rearrangement links TRBV28 to TRBJ2-7; 7 bases match TRBD2. With 3 bases clipped from V and 1 base from J, the junction kept 3 bases outside the gene matches. The germline V gene has CDR1 MDHEN and CDR2 SYDVKM. This CDR3 has 14 residues.

The chain employs TRBV18 and TRBJ2-7; tentatively, D is TRBD1 or TRBD2 (6 bases each). CDR1 and CDR2 from the germline V gene are KGHSH and LQKENI. The CDR3 is 15 residues long. V was clipped by 0 bases and J by 6 bases, with 15 bases between them. Written as DNA, the CDR3 is TGTGCCAGCTCACCACCGGGGGGCGAGTCCACCGAGCAGTACTTC. Residues: CASSPPGGESTEQYF.

This rearrangement joins TRBV2 to TRBJ2-1, with D perhaps given as TRBD1 or TRBD2 (5 bases each). CDR1 and CDR2 from the germline V gene are SNHLY and FYNNEI. The CDR3 spans 15 residues. Trimming removed 0 bases at V and 4 bases at J, with 10 bases between. The CDR3, as DNA: TGTGCCAGCAGTGAAGCACGGGGCCGGTACAATGAGCAGTTCTTC. It codes for CASSEARGRYNEQFF.

V gene TRBV6-6 combines with J gene TRBJ2-5; D unresolved. The CDR3 consists of 12 residues. Between the trimmed V and J ends, which lost 8 bases and 1 base, there was a span of 8 bases. Germline CDR1 and CDR2: MNHNY and SVGAGI (reference sequence). The chain's CDR3 is CASSQFQETQYF. DNA for the CDR3: TGTGCCAGCTCCCAGTTCCAAGAGACCCAGTACTTC.